The 3 T cell receptor beta chains presented below share a single source sample, sequenced in a study of CXCR3-negative and CXCR3-positive naive CD8 T cells. Study conclusions and caveats: TRB CDR3 hydrophobicity was greater in CXCR3-positive naive cells than in CXCR3-negative naive cells.

The antigens for these receptors are not known. The authors made the TRB cDNA libraries by 5' RACE using UMI labels. With the 5' RACE reads reprocessed, TCRdb shows one record per CDR3 protein and no DNA. The table gives tens of thousands of distinct CDR3 sequences; the top ten clones make up 0.82% of it. The specimen was naive CXCR3+ CD8+ T cells from blood. Specified subset: CD45RO-CCR7+CD27+CD95- naive CD8+ T cells expressing CXCR3 (TNR3+). These receptors came from a human donor in good health. Some clones in this sample may be carry-over from other donors' samples.

The chain employs TRBV28 and TRBJ2-1; the D call from TCRdb, TRBD2, cannot be confirmed without DNA. Per the germline V gene, CDR1 is MDHEN and CDR2 is SYDVKM. The CDR3 loop spans 14 amino acids. The CDR3 sequence is CASLSGRYYNEQFF.

The chain combines TRBV4-1 with TRBJ2-5; without DNA, the TCRdb call of TRBD2 cannot be checked. Germline CDR1 reads MGHRA; CDR2 reads YSYEKL. The CDR3 is 14 residues long. The CDR3: CASSQDLAEETQYF.

The V and J genes are TRBV5-1 and TRBJ2-3; TCRdb indicates TRBD1, and absent DNA this call remains unverified. Germline-derived CDR1 and CDR2 are SGHRS and YFSETQ. CDR3 length equals 15 residues. CDR3 region: CASSPGESFSDTQYF. Using reference TRBV5-1 and TRBJ2-3 for the parts outside the CDR3, the full variable domain is KAGVTQTPRYLIKTRGQQVTLSCSPISGHRSVSWYQQTPGQGLQFLFEYFSETQRNKGNFPGRFSGRQFSNSRSEMNVSTLELGDSALYLCASSPGESFSDTQYFGPGTRLTVL.